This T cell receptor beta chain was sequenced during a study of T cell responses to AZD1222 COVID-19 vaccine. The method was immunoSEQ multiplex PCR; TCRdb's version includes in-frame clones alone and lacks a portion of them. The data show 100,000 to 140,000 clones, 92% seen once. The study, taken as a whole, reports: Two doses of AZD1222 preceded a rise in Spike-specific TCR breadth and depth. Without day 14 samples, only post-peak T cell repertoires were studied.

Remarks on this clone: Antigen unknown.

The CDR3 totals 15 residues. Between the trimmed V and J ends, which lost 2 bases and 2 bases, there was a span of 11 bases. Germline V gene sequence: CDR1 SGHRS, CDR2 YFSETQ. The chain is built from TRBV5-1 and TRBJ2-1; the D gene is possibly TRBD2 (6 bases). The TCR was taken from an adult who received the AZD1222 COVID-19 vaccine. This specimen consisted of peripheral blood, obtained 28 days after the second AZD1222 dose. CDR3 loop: CASSFTGGTYNEQFF. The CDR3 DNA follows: TGCGCCAGCAGCTTTACAGGAGGGACCTACAATGAGCAGTTCTTC. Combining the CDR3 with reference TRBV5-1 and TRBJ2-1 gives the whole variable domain KAGVTQTPRYLIKTRGQQVTLSCSPISGHRSVSWYQQTPGQGLQFLFEYFSETQRNKGNFPGRFSGRQFSNSRSEMNVSTLELGDSALYLCASSFTGGTYNEQFFGPGTRLTVL.